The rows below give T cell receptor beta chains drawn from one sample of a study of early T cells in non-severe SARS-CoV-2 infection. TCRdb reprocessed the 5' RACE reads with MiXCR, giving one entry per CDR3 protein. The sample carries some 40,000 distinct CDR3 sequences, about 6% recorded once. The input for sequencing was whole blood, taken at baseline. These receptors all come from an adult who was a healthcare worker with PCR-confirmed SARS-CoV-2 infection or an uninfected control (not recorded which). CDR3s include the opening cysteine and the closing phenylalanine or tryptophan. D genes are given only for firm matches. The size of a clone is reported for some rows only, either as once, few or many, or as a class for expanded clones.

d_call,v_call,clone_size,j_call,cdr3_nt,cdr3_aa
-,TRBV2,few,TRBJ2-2,TGTGCCAGCAGGAGAGACAGCCTGAACACCGGGGAGCTGTTTTTT,CASRRDSLNTGELFF
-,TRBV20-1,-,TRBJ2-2,TGCAGTGCCCAGACAGGACCGAACACCGGGGAGCTGTTTTTT,CSAQTGPNTGELFF
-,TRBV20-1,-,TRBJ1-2,TGCAGTGCTAGTAGGCCGGGGGCGAACTATGGCTACACCTTC,CSASRPGANYGYTF
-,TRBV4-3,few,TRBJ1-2,TGCGCCAGCAGCCACACGCAGTTCTATGGCTACACCTTC,CASSHTQFYGYTF
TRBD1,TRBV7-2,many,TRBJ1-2,TGTGCCAGCAGATTTGGACAGGGGGACTATGGCTACACCTTC,CASRFGQGDYGYTF
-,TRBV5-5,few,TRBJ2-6,TGTGCCAGCAGCCAGAGCTATACTTTCTCTGGGGCCAACGTCCTGACTTTC,CASSQSYTFSGANVLTF
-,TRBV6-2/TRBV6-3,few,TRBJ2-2,TGTGCCAGCAGTCTAGTGGGGGTGACCGGGGAGCTGTTTTTT,CASSLVGVTGELFF
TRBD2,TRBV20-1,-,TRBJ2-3,TGCAGTGCTAGTCCCCTAGCGGGCACAGATACGCAGTATTTT,CSASPLAGTDTQYF
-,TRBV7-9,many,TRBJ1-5,TGTGCCAGCAGCTTAACAGCGGTCCAGCCCCAGCATTTT,CASSLTAVQPQHF
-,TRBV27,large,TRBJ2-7,TGTGCCAGCAGTTTCGGGACGGGAAGCTCCTACGAGCAGTACTTC,CASSFGTGSSYEQYF
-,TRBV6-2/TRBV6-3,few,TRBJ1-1,TGTGCCAGCAGTCAGCCCTACGAAGCTTTCTTT,CASSQPYEAFF
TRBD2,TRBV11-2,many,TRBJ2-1,TGTGCCAGCAGCACCCCTCCTAGCGGGCATTACAATGAGCAGTTCTTC,CASSTPPSGHYNEQFF
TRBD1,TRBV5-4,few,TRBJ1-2,TGTGCCAGCAGCCACCGGGACAGGGGTGGCTACACCTTC,CASSHRDRGGYTF
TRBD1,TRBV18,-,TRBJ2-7,TGTGCCAGCTCACCATTTGGGATTTCGACAGGGGGCCCCTACGAGCAGTACTTC,CASSPFGISTGGPYEQYF
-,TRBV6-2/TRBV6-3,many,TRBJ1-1,TGTGCCAGCAGCCCCGGGGCTGAAGCTTTCTTT,CASSPGAEAFF
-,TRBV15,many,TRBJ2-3,TGTGCCACCAGCAGATTCGGGCGAGGAGGGGACCCCACAGATACGCAGTATTTT,CATSRFGRGGDPTDTQYF
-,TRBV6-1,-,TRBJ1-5,TGTGCCAGCAGTTCTACCCGCGATCAGCCCCAGCATTTT,CASSSTRDQPQHF
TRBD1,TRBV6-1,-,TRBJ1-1,TGTGCCAGCAATGAAGCGGGGAGGATCACAGGGGGACTCAACACTGAAGCTTTCTTT,CASNEAGRITGGLNTEAFF
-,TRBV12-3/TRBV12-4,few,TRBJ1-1,TGTGCCAGCAGACTCGGGGTGAACACTGAAGCTTTCTTT,CASRLGVNTEAFF
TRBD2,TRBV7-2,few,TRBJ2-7,TGTGCCAGCAGCCTCGCTTCCGGGAGGGCCGGTGAGCAGTACTTC,CASSLASGRAGEQYF
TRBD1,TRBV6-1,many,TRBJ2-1,TGTGCCAGCAGTGGAATTCAGGGGGCGTTTAACAATGAGCAGTTCTTC,CASSGIQGAFNNEQFF
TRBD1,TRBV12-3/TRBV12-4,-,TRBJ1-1,TGTGCCAGCAGTCTAGGACAGGGGGAAGCTTTCTTT,CASSLGQGEAFF
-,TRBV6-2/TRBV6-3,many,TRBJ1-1,TGTGCCAGCAGTCCCCCAAGGACTGAAGCTTTCTTT,CASSPPRTEAFF
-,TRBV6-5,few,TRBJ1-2,TGTGCCAGCAGTTACGGCTTGTCACCACGGGAGGGCTACACCTTC,CASSYGLSPREGYTF
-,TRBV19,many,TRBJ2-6,TGTGCCAGTAGTCTCGGGGGTGGGGCCAACGTCCTGACTTTC,CASSLGGGANVLTF
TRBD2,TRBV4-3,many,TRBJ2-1,TGCGCCAGCAGCCCGGGACTAGCGGAGACCAATGAGCAGTTCTTC,CASSPGLAETNEQFF
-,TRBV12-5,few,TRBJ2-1,TGTGCTAGTGCTTCTATGGGGGGATCTGAGCAGTTCTTC,CASASMGGSEQFF
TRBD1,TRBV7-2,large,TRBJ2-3,TGTGCCAGCAGCCTGGGCGGCGGACAGGGGAGCACAGATACGCAGTATTTT,CASSLGGGQGSTDTQYF
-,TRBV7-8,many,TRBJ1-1,TGTGCCAGCAGCTTAGGATTAGGGATTTCCACTGAAGCTTTCTTT,CASSLGLGISTEAFF
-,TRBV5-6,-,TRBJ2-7,TGTGCCAGCAGTTTCAGGGACGAGCAGTACTTC,CASSFRDEQYF
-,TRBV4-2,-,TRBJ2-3,TGTGCCAGCAGCCAAGATTTGACTCTGACCACAGATACGCAGTATTTT,CASSQDLTLTTDTQYF
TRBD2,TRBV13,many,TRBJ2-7,TGTGCCAGCAGCTTTCCCCGCGGTAGCGGGAGCTACGAGCAGTACTTC,CASSFPRGSGSYEQYF
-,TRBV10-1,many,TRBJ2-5,TGCGCCACCTCGAGGAGTGTCGGAGAGACCCAGTACTTC,CATSRSVGETQYF
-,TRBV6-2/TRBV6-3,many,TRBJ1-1,TGTGCCAGCAGTATTTATCAGACTGAAGCTTTCTTT,CASSIYQTEAFF
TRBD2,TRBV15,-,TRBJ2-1,TGTGCCACCAGCAGTGGGGTTAGGGGAGCGGGAAACAATGAGCAGTTCTTC,CATSSGVRGAGNNEQFF
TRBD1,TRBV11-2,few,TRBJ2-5,TGTGCCAGCAGCAACGGACAGGGCTTTAGCGAGACCCAGTACTTC,CASSNGQGFSETQYF
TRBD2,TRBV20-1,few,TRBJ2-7,TGCAGTACACGGGGGACTAGCTCCTACGAGCAGTACTTC,CSTRGTSSYEQYF
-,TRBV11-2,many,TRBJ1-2,TGTGCCAGCAGCTTACGAACTAACTATGGCTACACCTTC,CASSLRTNYGYTF
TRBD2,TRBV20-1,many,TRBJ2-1,TGCAGTGCTCCCGGGAGCGGGAGAACCAACAATGAGCAGTTCTTC,CSAPGSGRTNNEQFF
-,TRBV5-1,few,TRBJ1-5,TGCGCCAGCAGCTTGTTGCCAGGGGCGGGACAGCCCCAGCATTTT,CASSLLPGAGQPQHF
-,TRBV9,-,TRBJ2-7,TGTGCCAGCAGCTCACTGTCGGTTGGCGAGCAGTACTTC,CASSSLSVGEQYF
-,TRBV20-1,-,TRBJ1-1,TGCAGTGCTCCTCCTGGCCGTTATGGAGGCGCTGAAGCTTTCTTT,CSAPPGRYGGAEAFF
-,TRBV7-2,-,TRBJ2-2,TGTGCCAGCAGAAATTACGGGGCCGCCGGGGAGCTGTTTTTT,CASRNYGAAGELFF
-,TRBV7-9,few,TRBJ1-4,TGTGCCAGCAGTCCGACAGGCGGTGAAAAACTGTTTTTT,CASSPTGGEKLFF
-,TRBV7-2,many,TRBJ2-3,TGTGCCAGCACTCTAGCAGAGGATACGCAGTATTTT,CASTLAEDTQYF
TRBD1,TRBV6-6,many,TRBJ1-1,TGTGCCAGCAGAGCCACAGGGGCCGCCACTGAAGCTTTCTTT,CASRATGAATEAFF